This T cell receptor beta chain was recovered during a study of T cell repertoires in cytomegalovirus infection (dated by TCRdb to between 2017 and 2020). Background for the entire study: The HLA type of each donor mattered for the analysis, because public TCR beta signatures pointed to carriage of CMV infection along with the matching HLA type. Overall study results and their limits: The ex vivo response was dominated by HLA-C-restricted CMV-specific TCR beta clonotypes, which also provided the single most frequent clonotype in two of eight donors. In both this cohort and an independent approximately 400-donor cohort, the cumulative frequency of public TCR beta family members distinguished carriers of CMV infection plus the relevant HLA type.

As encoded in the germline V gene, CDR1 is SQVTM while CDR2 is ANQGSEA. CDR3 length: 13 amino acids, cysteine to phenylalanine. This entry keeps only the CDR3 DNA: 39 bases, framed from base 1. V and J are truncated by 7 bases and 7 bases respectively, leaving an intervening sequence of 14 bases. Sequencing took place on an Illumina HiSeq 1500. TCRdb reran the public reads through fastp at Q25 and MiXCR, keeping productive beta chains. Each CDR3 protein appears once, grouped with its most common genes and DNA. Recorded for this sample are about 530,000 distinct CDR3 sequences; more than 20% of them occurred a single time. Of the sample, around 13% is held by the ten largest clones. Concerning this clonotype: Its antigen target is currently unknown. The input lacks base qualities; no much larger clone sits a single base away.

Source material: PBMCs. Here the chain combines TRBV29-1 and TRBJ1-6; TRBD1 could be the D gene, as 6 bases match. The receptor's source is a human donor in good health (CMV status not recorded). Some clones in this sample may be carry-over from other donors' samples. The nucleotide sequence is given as TGCAGCGCCCGGACAGTGGGGAATTCACCCCTCCACTTT. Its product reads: CSARTVGNSPLHF.